This T cell receptor beta chain emerged from a study of cytomegalovirus exposure and HLA in healthy donors. In germline, CDR1 is LNHDA, CDR2 SQIVND (reference sequence). Trimming stripped 1 base from V and 0 bases from J, with 7 bases between. The CDR3 has 15 amino acids. The PCR was carried out with 60 Vbeta primers and 13 Jbeta primers. TCRdb keeps only in-frame clones here, not all; method: immunoSEQ multiplex PCR. The sample has 180,000 or so clones; more than 70% are singletons. The sample taken for sequencing was PBMCs. The V gene is TRBV19, the J gene TRBJ1-5; no firm D call. The receptor's source is a male donor in good health and CMV-seronegative. CDR3 amino acids: CASSIVSGSNQPQHF. DNA for the CDR3: TGTGCCAGTAGTATAGTGTCAGGTAGCAATCAGCCCCAGCATTTT. The complete variable domain, with remaining parts taken from reference TRBV19 and TRBJ1-5, reads DGGITQSPKYLFRKEGQNVTLSCEQNLNHDAMYWYRQDPGQGLRLIYYSQIVNDFQKGDIAEGYSVSREKKESFPLTVTSAQKNPTAFYLCASSIVSGSNQPQHFGDGTRLSIL.